The 17 T cell receptor beta chains below come from one sample, sequenced in a study of T-cell reconstitution after alpha-beta-depleted transplantation in children. Unique molecular identifiers were built into the TCRbeta library. MiXCR, applied by TCRdb to the PCR reads, yields one record per CDR3 protein. The repertoire holds around 500,000 distinct CDR3 sequences, with under 25% as singletons. The starting material was PBMCs, mostly from graft donor cells, obtained 360 days after TCRalphabeta/CD19-depleted stem cell transplant. Every receptor here comes from a boy in the first two years of life who had a stem cell transplant for acute myeloid leukemia, so the T cells may come from the graft donor.

The CDR3 is CASRFGGAQYF. Here the CDR3 DNA reads TGCGCCAGCAGATTCGGGGGAGCCCAGTACTTC. V gene TRBV5-1 combines with J gene TRBJ2-5, with D possibly being TRBD2 (6 bases). The CDR3 has 11 amino acids. Per germline, CDR1 SGHRS and CDR2 YFSETQ. Trimming removed 5 bases at V and 9 bases at J, with 11 bases between.

This clonotype turned up a few times. CDR3 nucleotides: TGTGCCAGCTCACCCGGGACAGGTATTTCCTCCTACGAGCAGTACGTC. Its translation is CASSPGTGISSYEQYV. The chain couples TRBV18 to TRBJ2-7; TRBD1 matches 8 bases. Germline V gene lookup returns CDR1 KGHSH and CDR2 LQKENI. There are 16 residues in the CDR3. The V gene end was trimmed by 3 bases and the J gene end by 0 bases; junction bases not matched to a gene: 7.

This sequence joins TRBV14 and TRBJ1-1; no clear D. Trimming removed 3 bases from V and 7 bases from J, with 6 bases in between. The CDR3 has 11 amino acids. The germline CDR1 and CDR2 sequences are SGHDN and FVKESK. In DNA, the CDR3 is TGTGCCAGCAGCCATGCAAGTGAAGCTTTCTTT. Translation: CASSHASEAFF.

This chain joins TRBV3-1 and TRBJ1-1, with D unresolved. Germline CDR1 and CDR2: LGHDT and YNNKEL (reference sequence). The ends were cut back, 1 base at V and 3 bases at J, with 9 bases in the middle. CDR3 length: 14 amino acids. The CDR3 DNA follows: TGTGCCAGCAGCCAAGGTGAGGGTTACACTGAAGCTTTCTTT. It codes for CASSQGEGYTEAFF.

The rearrangement uses TRBV15 and TRBJ1-1; D not certain. Trimming took 4 bases from V and 1 from J, leaving 7 bases between them. This CDR3 is 13 amino acids long. CDR1 and CDR2 from the germline V gene are LNHNV and YYDKDF (reference sequence). The CDR3 spells CATSTGGNTEAFF. The DNA for the CDR3 is TGTGCCACCAGCACCGGTGGGAACACTGAAGCTTTCTTT.

This clonotype was recorded many times. The chain employs TRBV25-1 and TRBJ2-1, with D unclear. Germline CDR1 is MGHDK and CDR2 is SYGVNS. Trimming removed 6 bases at V and 7 bases at J, with 7 bases between. The CDR3 contains 11 residues. CDR3 nucleotide sequence: TGTGCCAGCAGGACTGGTAATGAGCAGTTCTTC. This gives the protein CASRTGNEQFF.

This clonotype was observed a handful of times. The chain employs TRBV7-2 and TRBJ2-4; no clear D gene. V lost 5 bases and J 5 bases, leaving 13 bases between the germline ends. The CDR3 length is 14 residues. CDR1 and CDR2 (germline): SGHTA, FQGNSA. The CDR3 spells CASSQRSGQNIQYF. The CDR3, as DNA: TGTGCCAGCAGCCAGAGGTCGGGCCAAAACATTCAGTACTTC.

This clonotype was observed at least ten times. The chain has TRBV12-3 or TRBV12-4 and TRBJ1-5; possibly TRBD1 for D (5 bases). The length of the CDR3 is 14 residues. V was pared by 5 bases and J by 3 bases, with 11 bases between. CDR3 amino acids: CASSLDSLNQPQHF. CDR3 coding DNA: TGTGCCAGCAGTCTCGACAGTCTCAATCAGCCCCAGCATTTT.

The chain carries TRBV5-1 and TRBJ2-1; D unresolved. In germline, CDR1 is SGHRS, CDR2 YFSETQ. V was shortened by 0 bases and J by 7 bases, with 8 bases between the two germline ends. The CDR3 is 13 residues long. Here the CDR3 DNA reads TGCGCCAGCAGCTTGGGCACTCAGAATGAGCAGTTCTTC. Encoded protein: CASSLGTQNEQFF.

The V and J genes are TRBV6-2 or TRBV6-3 and TRBJ2-7, with D possibly being TRBD1 or TRBD2 (6 bases each). The V and J ends lost 7 bases and 2 bases respectively, with 24 bases between them. CDR3 length: 17 amino acids. Per the germline V gene, CDR1 is MNHEY and CDR2 is SVGEGT. The CDR3 DNA reads TGTGCCAGCAAGGATGTGGGGGGCCCCGAACCGACCTACGAGCAGTACTTC. Its translation is CASKDVGGPEPTYEQYF.

This clonotype has just a few counts. The V call is TRBV12-3 or TRBV12-4, the J call TRBJ2-3, with D perhaps TRBD1 (6 bases). V lost 1 base and J 3 bases, leaving 11 bases between the germline ends. The CDR3 has 15 residues. CDR3 protein: CASSLGGQVTDTQYF. CDR3 bases: TGTGCCAGCAGTTTAGGGGGGCAGGTAACAGATACGCAGTATTTT.

A few counts support this clonotype. The V and J genes are TRBV20-1 and TRBJ2-2; the D is unclear. V shed 3 bases and J shed 4 bases, with 9 bases lying between them. Germline V gene data show CDR1 as DFQATT and CDR2 as SNEGSKA (reference sequence). The CDR3 loop spans 13 amino acids. The CDR3 DNA reads as TGCAGTGCTAGTGTATGGATCACCGGGGAGCTGTTTTTT. Amino acid sequence: CSASVWITGELFF.

Remarks on this clonotype: As the CDR3 is not closed by the conserved phenylalanine or tryptophan, this likely results from a read error. This chain uses TRBV6-1 with TRBJ2-5; the match to TRBD1 covers 10 bases. Looked up from germline, CDR1 is MNHNS and CDR2 is SASEGT. The CDR3 loop spans 15 amino acids. V shed 6 bases and J 5 bases; nucleotides not matched to a gene: 9. CDR3 in DNA: TGTGCCAGCAGGATGACAGGGGGCATCGGGGAGACCCAGTACTAC. This sequence encodes CASRMTGGIGETQYY.

V gene TRBV4-2 combines with J gene TRBJ1-5, with D perhaps matching TRBD1 (5 bases). Per the germline V gene, CDR1 is LGHNA and CDR2 is YNFKEQ. The CDR3 extends over 15 amino acids. Trimming removed 1 base from V and 7 bases from J, with 14 bases in between. The CDR3 region has the DNA TGTGCCAGCAGCCAAGGGGAGGTAGGGGAGCAGCCCCAGCATTTT. This gives the protein CASSQGEVGEQPQHF.

The gene calls are TRBV5-1 and TRBJ2-3; D is ambiguous. The V and J ends lost 4 bases and 1 base respectively, with 10 bases between them. From germline, CDR1 is SGHRS and CDR2 YFSETQ. The CDR3 is made up of 14 amino acids. The CDR3 bases are TGCGCCAGCAGCACCACCACTCGCACAGATACGCAGTATTTT. Protein product: CASSTTTRTDTQYF.

The gene calls are TRBV7-2 and TRBJ2-2; 8 bases are shared with TRBD1. This CDR3 is built from 15 residues. Germline V CDR1 and CDR2: SGHTA, FQGNSA. The J segment lost 7 bases and the V segment lost 5 bases, leaving 9 bases of the junction unmatched. CDR3 sequence (DNA): TGTGCCAGCAGCGACCGGGACAGGAGGCACGGGGAGCTGTTTTTT. Protein sequence: CASSDRDRRHGELFF. The variable domain in full, completed from reference TRBV7-2 and TRBJ2-2, reads GAGVSQSPSNKVTEKGKDVELRCDPISGHTALYWYRQSLGQGLEFLIYFQGNSAPDKSGLPSDRFSAERTGGSVSTLTIQRTQQEDSAVYLCASSDRDRRHGELFFGEGSRLTVL.

CDR3 coding DNA: TGCAGTGCTGCACCCGACAGGGATCAAGAGACCCAGTACTTC. Translated, it gives CSAAPDRDQETQYF. The chain joins TRBV20-1 to TRBJ2-5, with 7 bases lining up with TRBD1. The CDR3 totals 14 residues. V lost 5 bases and J lost 2; bases outside the gene matches: 8. Germline V gene lookup returns CDR1 DFQATT and CDR2 SNEGSKA (reference sequence).